This T cell receptor beta chain comes out of a study of T cells after posttransplantation cyclophosphamide. Broader study findings: Donor-recipient repertoire similarity was low at 1-2 months, rising over year one. After PTCy, TRB diversity resembled that of CNI/methotrexate controls.

TCRdb keeps only in-frame clones here, not all; method: immunoSEQ multiplex PCR. Among tens of thousands of clones listed, just over 85% were seen once. Remarks on this clone: What it binds is unknown.

This CDR3 has 16 residues. CDR1 and CDR2 from the germline V gene are LGHNA and YNFKEQ. The germline V and J ends were trimmed by 0 bases and 8 bases, with 17 bases remaining between them. The chain is built from TRBV4-2 and TRBJ2-1; TRBD1 might be the D (5 bases). This clonotype was obtained from a man in his thirties or forties with a blood cancer, CMV-positive, and with a related stem cell donor. Sequencing was performed on PBMCs. CDR3 sequence reads: CASSQERRGSMDEQFF. CDR3 coding DNA: TGTGCCAGCAGCCAAGAACGAAGGGGCTCTATGGATGAGCAGTTCTTC.